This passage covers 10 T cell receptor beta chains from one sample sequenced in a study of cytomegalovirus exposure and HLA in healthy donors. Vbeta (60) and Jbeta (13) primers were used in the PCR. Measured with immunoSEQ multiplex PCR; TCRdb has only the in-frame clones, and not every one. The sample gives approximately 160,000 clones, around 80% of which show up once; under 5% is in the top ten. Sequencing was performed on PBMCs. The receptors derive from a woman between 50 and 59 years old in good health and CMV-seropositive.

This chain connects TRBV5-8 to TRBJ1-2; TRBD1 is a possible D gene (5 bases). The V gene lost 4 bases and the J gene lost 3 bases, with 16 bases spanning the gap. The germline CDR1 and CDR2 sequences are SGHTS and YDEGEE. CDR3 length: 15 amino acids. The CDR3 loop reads CASSPGRRTYYGYTF. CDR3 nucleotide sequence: TGTGCCAGCAGCCCTGGGCGCAGGACATACTATGGCTACACCTTC.

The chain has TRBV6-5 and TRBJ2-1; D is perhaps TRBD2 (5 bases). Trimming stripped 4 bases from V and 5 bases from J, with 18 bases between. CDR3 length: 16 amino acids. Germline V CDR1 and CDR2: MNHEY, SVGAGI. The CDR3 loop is CASSSLDSTGDNEQFF. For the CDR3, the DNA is TGTGCCAGCAGTTCTTTGGACTCTACGGGCGACAATGAGCAGTTCTTC.

The CDR3 here is CASSQEGQGAGNTIYF. The CDR3, as DNA: TGTGCCAGCAGCCAAGAGGGACAGGGAGCTGGAAACACCATATATTTT. The J gene is TRBJ1-3, the V gene TRBV4-2; 9 bases align to TRBD1. V shed 0 bases and J 2 bases; nucleotides not matched to a gene: 2. Germline lookup yields CDR1 LGHNA and CDR2 YNFKEQ. The CDR3 is 16 residues long.

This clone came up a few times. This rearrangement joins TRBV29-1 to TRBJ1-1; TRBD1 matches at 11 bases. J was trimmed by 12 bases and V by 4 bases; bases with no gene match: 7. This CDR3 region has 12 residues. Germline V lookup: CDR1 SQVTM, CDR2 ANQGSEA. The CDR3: CSVAEDRGLSFF. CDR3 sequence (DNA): TGCAGCGTTGCGGAGGACAGGGGGCTTTCTTTCTTT.

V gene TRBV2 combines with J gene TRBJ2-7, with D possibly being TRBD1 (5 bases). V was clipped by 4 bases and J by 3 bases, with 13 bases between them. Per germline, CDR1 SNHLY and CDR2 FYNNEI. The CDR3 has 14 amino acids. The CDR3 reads CASSAGQFNYEQYF. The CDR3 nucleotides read TGTGCCAGCAGTGCAGGACAATTTAACTACGAGCAGTACTTC. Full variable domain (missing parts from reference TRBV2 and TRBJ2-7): EPEVTQTPSHQVTQMGQEVILRCVPISNHLYFYWYRQILGQKVEFLVSFYNNEISEKSEIFDDQFSVERPDGSNFTLKIRSTKLEDSAMYFCASSAGQFNYEQYFGPGTRLTVT.

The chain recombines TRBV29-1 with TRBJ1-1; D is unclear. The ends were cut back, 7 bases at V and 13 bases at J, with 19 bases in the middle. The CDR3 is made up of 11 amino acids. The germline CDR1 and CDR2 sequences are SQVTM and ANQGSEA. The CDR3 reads CSAMVAPKLFF. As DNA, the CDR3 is TGCAGCGCAATGGTCGCCCCAAAGCTTTTCTTT.

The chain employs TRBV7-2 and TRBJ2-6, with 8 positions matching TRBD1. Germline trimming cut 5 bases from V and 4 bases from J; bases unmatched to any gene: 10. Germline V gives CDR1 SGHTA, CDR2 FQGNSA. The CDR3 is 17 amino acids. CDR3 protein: CASSNWDRPSGANVLTF. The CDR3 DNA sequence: TGTGCCAGCAGCAACTGGGACAGGCCGTCCGGGGCCAACGTCCTGACTTTC. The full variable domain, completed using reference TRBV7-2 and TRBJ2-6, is GAGVSQSPSNKVTEKGKDVELRCDPISGHTALYWYRQSLGQGLEFLIYFQGNSAPDKSGLPSDRFSAERTGGSVSTLTIQRTQQEDSAVYLCASSNWDRPSGANVLTFGAGSRLTVL.

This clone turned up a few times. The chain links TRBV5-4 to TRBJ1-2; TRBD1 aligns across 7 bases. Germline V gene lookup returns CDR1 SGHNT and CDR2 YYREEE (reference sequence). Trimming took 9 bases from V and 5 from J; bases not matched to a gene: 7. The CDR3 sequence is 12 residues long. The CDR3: CATRDSFYGYTF. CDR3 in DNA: TGTGCCACCCGGGACAGTTTTTATGGCTACACCTTC.

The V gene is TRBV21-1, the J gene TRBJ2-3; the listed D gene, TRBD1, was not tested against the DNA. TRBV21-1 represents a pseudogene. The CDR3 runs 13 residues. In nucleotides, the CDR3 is TGTGCCAGTGGACAGGGACTTAGGGATACGCAGTATTTT. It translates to CASGQGLRDTQYF.

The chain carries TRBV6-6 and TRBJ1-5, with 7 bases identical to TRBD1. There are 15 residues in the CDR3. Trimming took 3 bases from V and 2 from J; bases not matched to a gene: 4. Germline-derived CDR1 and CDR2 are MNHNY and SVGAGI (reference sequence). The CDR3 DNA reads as TGTGCCAGCAGTTATCCCGGACAGGGCAATCAGCCCCAGCATTTT. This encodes CASSYPGQGNQPQHF.